The rows below give T cell receptor beta chains drawn from one sample of a study of blood T cell repertoires in COVID-19. Clones were sequenced by immunoSEQ multiplex PCR, and TCRdb holds only the in-frame ones, with some missing. The sample yields some 250,000 clones, roughly 89% seen once. Material: peripheral blood. All receptors derive from a man between 25 and 39 years old who had recovered from COVID-19. The CDR3 runs from the conserved cysteine through the conserved F or W. Each record gives: V gene, D gene, J gene, clone size, CDR3 protein, CDR3 DNA. D genes are given only for firm matches. Clone size is shown for a subset of rows, as once, few, many or a class of expanded clone.

TRBV6-5	-	TRBJ2-7	-	CASYGGVKAHYEQYF	TGTGCCAGCTACGGCGGGGTAAAGGCCCACTACGAGCAGTACTTC
TRBV12-5	-	TRBJ2-2	-	CASGSGHLNTGELFF	TGTGCTAGTGGTTCGGGACATCTGAACACCGGGGAGCTGTTTTTT
TRBV29-1	-	TRBJ1-1	-	CSVEEVRGDEAFF	TGCAGCGTCGAAGAGGTGCGGGGCGATGAAGCTTTCTTT
TRBV11-2	TRBD1	TRBJ1-1	-	CASSSPGQGYGAFF	TGTGCCAGCAGCTCGCCGGGACAGGGGTATGGGGCTTTCTTT
TRBV5-1	TRBD1	TRBJ1-2	-	CASSLDNRDRGLGYTF	TGCGCCAGCAGCTTGGACAACCGGGACAGGGGGCTTGGCTACACCTTC
TRBV4-2	TRBD2	TRBJ2-1	-	CASSQGEGGGGSNEQFF	TGTGCCAGCAGCCAAGGGGAAGGCGGGGGGGGAAGCAATGAGCAGTTCTTC
TRBV4-2	TRBD2	TRBJ2-1	-	CASSQTKTELAGVYNEQFF	TGTGCCAGCAGCCAGACTAAGACGGAACTAGCGGGGGTCTACAATGAGCAGTTCTTC
TRBV4-3	-	TRBJ1-1	-	CASSQGQTEAFF	TGCGCCAGCAGCCAAGGACAGACAGAAGCTTTCTTT
TRBV18	TRBD1	TRBJ1-1	-	CASSPGQGSTEAFF	TGTGCCAGCTCCCCCGGACAGGGGAGCACTGAAGCTTTCTTT
TRBV15	TRBD2	TRBJ2-5	-	CATSRPSGTSGGVETQYF	TGTGCCACCAGCAGACCGTCCGGGACTAGCGGGGGGGTTGAGACCCAGTACTTC
TRBV24-1	TRBD1	TRBJ2-1	-	CATSEAPRQGWHNEQFF	TGTGCCACCAGTGAAGCCCCGAGACAGGGGTGGCACAATGAGCAGTTCTTC
TRBV11-2	TRBD1	TRBJ2-1	-	CASSLAGQANNEQFF	TGTGCCAGCAGCTTAGCGGGACAGGCCAACAATGAGCAGTTCTTC
TRBV24-1	TRBD1	TRBJ2-1	-	CATSDPGQGKRNEQFF	TGTGCCACCAGTGATCCGGGACAGGGAAAGCGGAATGAGCAGTTCTTC
TRBV11-3	-	TRBJ2-5	-	CASSGQKSGQETQYF	TGTGCCAGCAGTGGACAGAAATCGGGACAAGAGACCCAGTACTTC
TRBV3-1/TRBV3-2	TRBD2	TRBJ2-1	-	CASSLRLAGAVGSYNEQFF	TGTGCCAGCAGCCTCAGACTAGCGGGGGCAGTGGGGTCCTACAATGAGCAGTTCTTC
TRBV6-5	TRBD1	TRBJ1-2	-	CASSYGDSFYGYTF	TGTGCCAGCAGTTACGGGGACAGTTTCTATGGCTACACCTTC
TRBV5-8	TRBD1	TRBJ2-1	-	CASSPIPGTGFRGEQFF	TGTGCCAGCAGCCCGATTCCCGGGACAGGGTTTCGGGGTGAGCAGTTCTTC
TRBV5-6	-	TRBJ1-2	once	CASSLALGGGTF	TGTGCCAGCAGCTTGGCCCTAGGGGGAGGGACCTTC
TRBV19	-	TRBJ2-7	few	CASKDSNYEQYF	TGTGCCAGTAAGGACAGCAACTACGAGCAGTACTTC
TRBV7-9	-	TRBJ1-1	-	CASTLLRSTEAFF	TGTGCCAGCACCCTATTACGGAGCACTGAAGCTTTCTTT
TRBV4-3	-	TRBJ2-6	-	CASSYAGSGANVLTF	TGCGCCAGCAGTTACGCGGGCTCTGGGGCCAACGTCCTGACTTTC
TRBV6-5	-	TRBJ1-1	-	CAIQRTIEAFF	TGTGCCATCCAACGGACAATTGAAGCTTTCTTT
TRBV7-2	-	TRBJ2-7	-	CASSPGTSYEQYF	TGTGCCAGCAGCCCCGGGACATCCTACGAGCAGTACTTC
TRBV30	TRBD2	TRBJ2-3	-	CAWGSGTSTDTQYF	TGTGCCTGGGGGAGCGGGACTAGCACAGATACGCAGTATTTT
TRBV6-1	TRBD1	TRBJ2-7	-	CASSEMMPGQAYEQYF	TGTGCCAGCAGTGAAATGATGCCGGGACAGGCCTACGAGCAGTACTTC
TRBV5-1	-	TRBJ2-2	-	CASSFRTGDNTGELFF	TGCGCCAGCAGCTTTCGTACGGGGGACAACACCGGGGAGCTGTTTTTT
TRBV11-2	-	TRBJ2-3	-	CASSRPLGGTDTQYF	TGTGCCAGCAGCCGCCCTTTGGGGGGAACAGATACGCAGTATTTT
TRBV7-6	-	TRBJ2-5	-	CASSVGPGETQYF	TGTGCCAGCAGCGTTGGACCGGGGGAGACCCAGTACTTC
TRBV7-2	-	TRBJ1-3	once	CASSSRTEGNTIYF	TGTGCCAGCAGCTCCCGGACAGAAGGAAACACCATATATTTT
TRBV5-1	-	TRBJ2-7	-	CASSLLDNSYEQYF	TGCGCCAGCAGCTTGTTGGACAATTCCTACGAGCAGTACTTC
TRBV3-1/TRBV3-2	-	TRBJ1-2	-	CASSQGRLTGNYGYTF	TGTGCCAGCAGCCAAGGCCGACTGACGGGTAACTATGGCTACACCTTC
TRBV11-3	TRBD2	TRBJ2-7	-	CASSLGGGLSYEQYF	TGTGCCAGCAGCTTAGGCGGGGGGTTATCCTACGAGCAGTACTTC
TRBV6-4	TRBD2	TRBJ2-1	many	CASIPSSGVSNEQFF	TGTGCCAGCATCCCGTCGAGCGGGGTGAGCAATGAGCAGTTCTTC
TRBV15	-	TRBJ2-7	-	CATSSGRGYEQYF	TGTGCCACCAGCAGCGGAAGGGGTTACGAGCAGTACTTC
TRBV11-3	TRBD1	TRBJ1-1	once	CASSPGTGVEAFF	TGTGCCAGCAGCCCCGGGACAGGGGTAGAAGCTTTCTTT
TRBV2	-	TRBJ2-7	-	CASGGSGGTYEQYF	TGTGCCAGTGGGGGCTCCGGGGGGACCTACGAGCAGTACTTC
TRBV12-5	-	TRBJ2-7	few	CASGLVSQVRVYEQYF	TGTGCTAGTGGTTTGGTCTCTCAGGTTAGAGTATACGAGCAGTACTTC
TRBV19	-	TRBJ1-3	-	CASSLAGPSGNTIYF	TGTGCCAGTTCCCTTGCAGGCCCATCTGGAAACACCATATATTTT
TRBV18	TRBD1	TRBJ2-7	-	CASSPPTGPPFYEQYF	TGTGCCAGCTCACCACCGACAGGGCCTCCCTTCTACGAGCAGTACTTC
TRBV28	TRBD1	TRBJ1-5	-	CASRLPTGDIQPQHF	TGTGCCAGCAGGTTACCCACAGGGGACATCCAGCCCCAGCATTTT
TRBV9	TRBD1	TRBJ1-2	-	CASSPHPDRGDGYTF	TGTGCCAGCAGCCCGCACCCGGACAGGGGTGATGGCTACACCTTC
TRBV1	-	TRBJ1-2	-	CTSSQESAQVPNYGYTF	TGCACCAGCAGCCAAGAATCGGCGCAGGTACCTAACTATGGCTACACCTTC
TRBV18	TRBD1	TRBJ2-2	-	CASSPKGQGRTTGELFF	TGTGCCAGCTCACCCAAAGGACAGGGTAGGACCACCGGGGAGCTGTTTTTT
TRBV18	-	TRBJ1-1	-	CASSRGGYMNTEAFF	TGTGCCAGCTCCCGGGGAGGGTATATGAACACTGAAGCTTTCTTT
TRBV25-1	TRBD1	TRBJ1-1	-	CASKTGQLNTEAFF	TGTGCCAGCAAAACGGGACAGTTGAACACTGAAGCTTTCTTT
TRBV29-1	-	TRBJ2-7	few	CSVVLFEYSKEQYF	TGCAGCGTCGTTCTGTTTGAGTACTCTAAGGAGCAGTACTTC
TRBV7-9	-	TRBJ2-7	once	CASSFGGGRTEQYF	TGTGCCAGCAGCTTTGGAGGGGGCCGCACCGAGCAGTACTTC
TRBV10-1	-	TRBJ2-7	once	CASSETFYEQYF	TGCGCCAGCAGTGAGACATTCTACGAGCAGTACTTC
TRBV9	TRBD1	TRBJ1-2	-	CASSVSGGDSYGYTF	TGTGCCAGCAGCGTATCCGGGGGGGACAGTTATGGCTACACCTTC
TRBV19	-	TRBJ1-5	-	CASNSVGSGAGQPQHF	TGTGCCAGTAACTCAGTGGGCAGTGGGGCAGGGCAGCCCCAGCATTTT
TRBV6-5	-	TRBJ2-7	once	CASSPGGLSYEQYF	TGTGCCAGCAGCCCGGGGGGCCTTTCCTACGAGCAGTACTTC